Included here is one T cell receptor beta chain sequence, with context. Its target is not known. The germline V and J ends were trimmed by 1 base and 11 bases, with 7 bases remaining between them. The CDR3 contains 11 residues. Per germline, CDR1 PRHDT and CDR2 FYEKMQ (reference sequence). CD4+ T cells from unexposed donors were obtained before the COVID-19 pandemic (2011-2018). The sample is drawn from a study of CD4 T cells in relation to SARS-CoV-2 and coronaviruses. Points from the study as a whole: No crossreactivity against non-spike viral proteins was tested here.

The method was immunoSEQ multiplex PCR; TCRdb's version includes in-frame clones alone and lacks a portion of them. The sample carries around 69,000 clones, 94% recorded once. The clonotype originates from a human donor in good health. The material sequenced was naive CD4+ T cells from PBMCs. Subset reported: naive CD4+ T cells isolated by negative enrichment. This chain uses TRBV13 with TRBJ2-3, with TRBD2 as a possible D gene (6 bases). The CDR3 sequence is CASSLVGGQYF. The CDR3 bases are TGTGCCAGCAGCTTAGTCGGGGGGCAGTATTTT.